This TCR beta chain was obtained from a study of early T cells in non-severe SARS-CoV-2 infection. The overall study: RNA in bulk from unsorted whole blood was sequenced, and chains were unpaired.

There are many counts of this clonotype. The germline CDR1 and CDR2 sequences are SNHLY and FYNNEI. The CDR3 loop spans 14 amino acids. V lost 0 bases and J lost 5, with 5 bases in between. Unique molecular identifier tags were affixed to discrete cDNA molecules. TCRdb called the 5' RACE reads again in MiXCR, with one record for every CDR3 protein. The sample carries roughly 61,000 distinct CDR3 sequences, over 7.5% recorded once. The sample consisted of whole blood. The V call is TRBV2, the J call TRBJ1-6, with D perhaps matching TRBD1 (5 bases). The TCR originated in an adult who was a healthcare worker with PCR-confirmed SARS-CoV-2 infection or an uninfected control (not recorded which). The CDR3 protein is CASSEAGDNSPLHF. For the CDR3, the DNA is TGTGCCAGCAGTGAAGCAGGGGATAATTCACCCCTCCACTTT.